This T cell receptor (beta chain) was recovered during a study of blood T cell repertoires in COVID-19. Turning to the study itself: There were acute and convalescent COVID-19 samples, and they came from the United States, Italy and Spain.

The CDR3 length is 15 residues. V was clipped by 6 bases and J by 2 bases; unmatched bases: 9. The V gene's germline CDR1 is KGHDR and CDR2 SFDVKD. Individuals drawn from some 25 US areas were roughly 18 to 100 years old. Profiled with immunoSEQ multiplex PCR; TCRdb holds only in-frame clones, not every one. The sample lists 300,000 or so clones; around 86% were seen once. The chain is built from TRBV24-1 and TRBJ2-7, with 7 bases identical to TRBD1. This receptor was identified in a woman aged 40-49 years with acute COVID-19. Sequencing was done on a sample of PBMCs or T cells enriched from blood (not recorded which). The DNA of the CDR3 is TGTGCCACCAGTCCAGACAGGGCGATACCCTACGAGCAGTACTTC. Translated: CATSPDRAIPYEQYF.